A selection of T cell receptor beta chains follows, all from one sample in a study of cytomegalovirus exposure and HLA in healthy donors. Clones were read by immunoSEQ multiplex PCR, and TCRdb kept only the in-frame ones, dropping some. Its table records about 200,000 clones. The sequencing input was PBMCs. These receptors were collected from a boy under 18 in good health and CMV-seronegative. The CDR3 runs from the conserved cysteine through the conserved F or W. A D gene is named only where the DNA matches it firmly.

V gene: TRBV7-9; J gene: TRBJ2-3; CDR3 length: 12; D gene: TRBD2; CDR3 DNA: TGTGCTGGCGGGAGTAGCACAGATACGCAGTATTTT; CDR3 protein: CAGGSSTDTQYF
V gene: TRBV28; J gene: TRBJ1-1; CDR3 length: 13; D gene: .; CDR3 DNA: TGTGCCAGCAGTTCCCCTAGTATCACTGAAGCTTTCTTT; CDR3 protein: CASSSPSITEAFF
V gene: TRBV7-2; J gene: TRBJ2-7; CDR3 length: 16; D gene: .; CDR3 DNA: TGTGCCAGCAGCCTTCCAGCATGGGGGGGCGAAGCCGAGCAGTACTTC; CDR3 protein: CASSLPAWGGEAEQYF
V gene: TRBV28; J gene: TRBJ2-7; CDR3 length: 15; D gene: TRBD2; CDR3 DNA: TGTGCCAGCAGCTATATTAGCGGGGGCCCCTACGAGCAGTACTTC; CDR3 protein: CASSYISGGPYEQYF
V gene: TRBV9; J gene: TRBJ1-2; CDR3 length: 13; D gene: TRBD1; CDR3 DNA: TGTGCCAGCAGCGTAGGAGGGGGCGATGGCTACACCTTC; CDR3 protein: CASSVGGGDGYTF
V gene: TRBV30; J gene: TRBJ2-3; CDR3 length: 13; D gene: .; CDR3 DNA: TGTGCCTGGAGTATTTCGACCCCGGAGACGCAGTATTTT; CDR3 protein: CAWSISTPETQYF
V gene: TRBV9; J gene: TRBJ1-1; CDR3 length: 18; D gene: TRBD1; CDR3 DNA: TGTGCCAGCAGCGTCCCTCACACTACGGGCAGGGGGAGGACTGAAGCTTTCTTT; CDR3 protein: CASSVPHTTGRGRTEAFF
V gene: TRBV19; J gene: TRBJ1-5; CDR3 length: 16; D gene: .; CDR3 DNA: TGTGCCAGTAGTATACCAGGGGACCCCAGCAATCAGCCCCAGCATTTT; CDR3 protein: CASSIPGDPSNQPQHF
V gene: TRBV6-5; J gene: TRBJ1-2; CDR3 length: 14; D gene: TRBD1; CDR3 DNA: TGTGCCAGCAGAACAGGGGGCGCCGACTATGGCTACACCTTC; CDR3 protein: CASRTGGADYGYTF
V gene: TRBV6-5; J gene: TRBJ2-3; CDR3 length: 16; D gene: TRBD2; CDR3 DNA: TGTGCCAGCAGTTACTCGTCGCGGGGGGCTGGAGATACGCAGTATTTT; CDR3 protein: CASSYSSRGAGDTQYF
V gene: TRBV29-1; J gene: TRBJ1-5; CDR3 length: 14; D gene: .; CDR3 DNA: TGCAGCGTTCGAACAGGGACGAGCAATCAGCCCCAGCATTTT; CDR3 protein: CSVRTGTSNQPQHF
V gene: TRBV18; J gene: TRBJ1-6; CDR3 length: 15; D gene: .; CDR3 DNA: TGTGCCAGCTCTCTGGGGGCGAGGGAAAGCTCACCCCTCCACTTT; CDR3 protein: CASSLGARESSPLHF
V gene: TRBV7-3; J gene: TRBJ2-1; CDR3 length: 19; D gene: TRBD2; CDR3 DNA: TGTGCCAGCAGCCTCGGTCCGCCGGGACTAGCGGGGGGGTACAATGAGCAGTTCTTC; CDR3 protein: CASSLGPPGLAGGYNEQFF
V gene: TRBV4-2; J gene: TRBJ2-1; CDR3 length: 16; D gene: TRBD2; CDR3 DNA: TGTGCCAGCAGCCAAGATCTAACTAGCGGGGTCGATGAGCAGTTCTTC; CDR3 protein: CASSQDLTSGVDEQFF
V gene: TRBV4-1; J gene: TRBJ2-3; CDR3 length: 19; D gene: TRBD2; CDR3 DNA: TGCGCCAGCAGCCCGCTTGGGGGGGGAGAAGGGGCTAGCACAGATACGCAGTATTTT; CDR3 protein: CASSPLGGGEGASTDTQYF
V gene: TRBV5-1; J gene: TRBJ1-5; CDR3 length: 14; D gene: TRBD1; CDR3 DNA: TGCGCCAGCAGCGCCGGGACAGGGGCTCAGCCCCAGCATTTT; CDR3 protein: CASSAGTGAQPQHF
V gene: TRBV5-1; J gene: TRBJ1-1; CDR3 length: 13; D gene: .; CDR3 DNA: TGCGCCAGCAGCCTCGGGACAAACACTGAAGCTTTCTTT; CDR3 protein: CASSLGTNTEAFF
V gene: TRBV19; J gene: TRBJ1-2; CDR3 length: 10; D gene: .; CDR3 DNA: TGTGCCACGGGGAGCTATGGCTACACCTTC; CDR3 protein: CATGSYGYTF
V gene: TRBV9; J gene: TRBJ2-5; CDR3 length: 16; D gene: TRBD2; CDR3 DNA: TGTGCCAGCAGCGTAGCTCCTAGCGGGGAAGGGGAGACCCAGTACTTC; CDR3 protein: CASSVAPSGEGETQYF
V gene: TRBV15; J gene: TRBJ2-5; CDR3 length: 15; D gene: .; CDR3 DNA: TGTGCCACCAGCATAGGAGGGACTGCGCAAGAGACCCAGTACTTC; CDR3 protein: CATSIGGTAQETQYF
V gene: TRBV15; J gene: TRBJ1-2; CDR3 length: 15; D gene: .; CDR3 DNA: TGTGCCACCAGCAGAGCTGGCAGACTGAACTATGGCTACACCTTC; CDR3 protein: CATSRAGRLNYGYTF
V gene: TRBV27; J gene: TRBJ2-5; CDR3 length: 14; D gene: .; CDR3 DNA: TGTGCCAGCAGTAGTCGGAGGGGAAGCGAGACCCAGTACTTC; CDR3 protein: CASSSRRGSETQYF
V gene: TRBV2; J gene: TRBJ2-5; CDR3 length: 16; D gene: .; CDR3 DNA: TGTGCCAGCAGTGAAGTGGGCTTCCAAGCCCAAGAGACCCAGTACTTC; CDR3 protein: CASSEVGFQAQETQYF
V gene: TRBV7-6; J gene: TRBJ1-3; CDR3 length: 15; D gene: TRBD1; CDR3 DNA: TGTGCCAGCAGCCAAGGGGGCGCCGAAGGAAACACCATATATTTT; CDR3 protein: CASSQGGAEGNTIYF
V gene: TRBV4-1; J gene: TRBJ2-7; CDR3 length: 16; D gene: .; CDR3 DNA: TGCGCCAGCAGCCAAGATTGGCCAGCCAGGGGATACGAGCAGTACTTC; CDR3 protein: CASSQDWPARGYEQYF
V gene: TRBV5-5; J gene: TRBJ2-7; CDR3 length: 14; D gene: .; CDR3 DNA: TGTGCCAACAGCTTAGACAGCGTACCCTACGAGCAGTACTTC; CDR3 protein: CANSLDSVPYEQYF
V gene: TRBV28; J gene: TRBJ2-7; CDR3 length: 11; D gene: .; CDR3 DNA: TGTGCCAGCACCCTCGCGCACGAGCAGTACTTC; CDR3 protein: CASTLAHEQYF
V gene: TRBV9; J gene: TRBJ2-2; CDR3 length: 13; D gene: TRBD1; CDR3 DNA: TGTGCCAGCAGCCCCTGGACAGGGCGGGAGCTGTTTTTT; CDR3 protein: CASSPWTGRELFF
V gene: TRBV28; J gene: TRBJ2-6; CDR3 length: 15; D gene: .; CDR3 DNA: TGTGCCAGCAGCTCGAACGGCTCTGGGGCCAACGTCCTGACTTTC; CDR3 protein: CASSSNGSGANVLTF
V gene: TRBV9; J gene: TRBJ2-3; CDR3 length: 17; D gene: .; CDR3 DNA: TGTGCCAGCAGCGTAGCCGGAGGACCTACTAGCACAGATACGCAGTATTTT; CDR3 protein: CASSVAGGPTSTDTQYF
V gene: TRBV30; J gene: TRBJ2-5; CDR3 length: 13; D gene: TRBD2; CDR3 DNA: TGTGCCTGGAGTGTCGGGGGGTTAGAGACCCAGTACTTC; CDR3 protein: CAWSVGGLETQYF
V gene: TRBV11-3; J gene: TRBJ1-6; CDR3 length: 13; D gene: .; CDR3 DNA: TGTGCCAGCAGTGCTACTTCTAATTCACCCCTCCACTTT; CDR3 protein: CASSATSNSPLHF
V gene: TRBV13; J gene: TRBJ1-6; CDR3 length: 14; D gene: .; CDR3 DNA: TGTGCCAGCAGTTGGAGCTCCTATAATTCACCCCTCCACTTT; CDR3 protein: CASSWSSYNSPLHF
V gene: TRBV19; J gene: TRBJ1-5; CDR3 length: 12; D gene: .; CDR3 DNA: TGTGCCAGCTCCGGGGATTATCAGCCCCAGCATTTT; CDR3 protein: CASSGDYQPQHF
V gene: TRBV6-6; J gene: TRBJ1-1; CDR3 length: 15; D gene: .; CDR3 DNA: TGTGCCAGCAGTTACTCGCGGGCCCAGAACACTGAAGCTTTCTTT; CDR3 protein: CASSYSRAQNTEAFF
V gene: TRBV4-1; J gene: TRBJ2-5; CDR3 length: 17; D gene: .; CDR3 DNA: TGCGCCAGCAGCCCGAAGCACGGACAGACAAACCAAGAGACCCAGTACTTC; CDR3 protein: CASSPKHGQTNQETQYF
V gene: TRBV28; J gene: TRBJ1-3; CDR3 length: 13; D gene: .; CDR3 DNA: TGTGCCAGCAGAGTTTTAACCGGTCACACCATATATTTT; CDR3 protein: CASRVLTGHTIYF
V gene: TRBV6-1; J gene: TRBJ2-7; CDR3 length: 10; D gene: .; CDR3 DNA: TGTGCCAGCAGTCGGTACGAGCAGTACTTC; CDR3 protein: CASSRYEQYF
V gene: TRBV12-1; J gene: TRBJ1-6; CDR3 length: 15; D gene: .; CDR3 DNA: TGTGCCAGCAGCTTTGCGACAGTTAATAATTCACCCCTCCACTTT; CDR3 protein: CASSFATVNNSPLHF
V gene: TRBV4-1; J gene: TRBJ1-1; CDR3 length: 13; D gene: TRBD1; CDR3 DNA: TGCGCCAGCAGCCAAGTCAGGGACAGTGAAGCTTTCTTT; CDR3 protein: CASSQVRDSEAFF
V gene: TRBV19; J gene: TRBJ1-5; CDR3 length: 13; D gene: TRBD1; CDR3 DNA: TGTGCCAGTAAGGACAGGGGCAATCAGCCCCAGCATTTT; CDR3 protein: CASKDRGNQPQHF
V gene: TRBV7-9; J gene: TRBJ2-3; CDR3 length: 15; D gene: TRBD2; CDR3 DNA: TGTGCCAGCAGCTTCTCCCGGGGGGTCTCAGATACGCAGTATTTT; CDR3 protein: CASSFSRGVSDTQYF